This T cell receptor (beta chain) was captured in a study of CD8+CD57+ T cells in acquired aplastic anemia. Sequenced patients had shown CD8+CD57+ cell expansion by flow cytometry. V gave up 0 bases and J gave up 1 base, with 15 bases separating them. Germline CDR1 DFQATT, CDR2 SNEGSKA (reference sequence). The CDR3 runs 16 residues. Genomic DNA provided the template from which TCR beta VDJ and CDR3 profiles were obtained. TCRdb re-derived calls from the reads in MiXCR, one entry per CDR3 protein. Among around 170,000 distinct CDR3 sequences listed, approximately 50% were seen once. Sequencing was carried out using sorted CD4+, CD8+, or CD8+CD57+ T cells (not recorded which) from PBMCs. This clonotype originated in a human donor with aplastic anemia. The genes are TRBV20-1 and TRBJ1-1; D unclear. The CDR3 protein is CSARDGVAGGNTEAFF. DNA of the CDR3: TGCAGTGCTAGAGATGGGGTCGCAGGCGGGAACACTGAAGCTTTCTTT.